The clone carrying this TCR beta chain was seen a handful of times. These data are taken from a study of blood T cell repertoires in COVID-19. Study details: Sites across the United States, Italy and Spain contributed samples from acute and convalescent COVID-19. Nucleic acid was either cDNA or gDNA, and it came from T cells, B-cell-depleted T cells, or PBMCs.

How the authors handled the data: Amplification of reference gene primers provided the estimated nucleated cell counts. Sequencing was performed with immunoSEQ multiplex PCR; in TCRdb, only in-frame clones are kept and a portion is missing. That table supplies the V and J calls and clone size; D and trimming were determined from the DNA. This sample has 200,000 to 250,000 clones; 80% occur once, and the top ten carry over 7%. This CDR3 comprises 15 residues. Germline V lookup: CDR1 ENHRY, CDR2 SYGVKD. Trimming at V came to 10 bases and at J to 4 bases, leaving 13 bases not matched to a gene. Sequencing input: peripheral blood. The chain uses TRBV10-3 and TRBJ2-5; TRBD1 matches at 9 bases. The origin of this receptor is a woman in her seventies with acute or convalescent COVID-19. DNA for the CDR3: TGTGCCACCGGGGACAGGGTCTCAACGGCAGAGACCCAGTACTTC. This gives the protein CATGDRVSTAETQYF.